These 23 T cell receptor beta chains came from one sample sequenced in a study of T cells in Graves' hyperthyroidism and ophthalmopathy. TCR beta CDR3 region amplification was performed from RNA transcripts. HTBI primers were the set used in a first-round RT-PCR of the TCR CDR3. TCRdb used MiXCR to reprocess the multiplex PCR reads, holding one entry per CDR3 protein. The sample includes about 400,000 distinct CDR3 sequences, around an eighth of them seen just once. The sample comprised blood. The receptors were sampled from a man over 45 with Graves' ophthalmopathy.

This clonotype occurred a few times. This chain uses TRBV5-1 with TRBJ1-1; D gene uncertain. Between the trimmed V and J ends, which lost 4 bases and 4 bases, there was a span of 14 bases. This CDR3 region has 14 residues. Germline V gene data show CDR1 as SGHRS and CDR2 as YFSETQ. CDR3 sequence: CASSPLGEVTEAFF. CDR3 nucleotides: TGCGCCAGCAGCCCATTGGGAGAAGTCACTGAAGCTTTCTTT. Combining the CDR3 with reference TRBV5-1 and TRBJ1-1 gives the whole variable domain KAGVTQTPRYLIKTRGQQVTLSCSPISGHRSVSWYQQTPGQGLQFLFEYFSETQRNKGNFPGRFSGRQFSNSRSEMNVSTLELGDSALYLCASSPLGEVTEAFFGQGTRLTVV.

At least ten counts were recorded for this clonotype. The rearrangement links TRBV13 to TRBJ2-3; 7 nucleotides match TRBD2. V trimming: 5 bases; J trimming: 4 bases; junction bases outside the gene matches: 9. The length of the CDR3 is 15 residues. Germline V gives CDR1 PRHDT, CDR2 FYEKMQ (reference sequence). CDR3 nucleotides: TGTGCCAGCAGCCCTCCGGTGGGAGGGGCAGATACGCAGTATTTT. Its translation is CASSPPVGGADTQYF.

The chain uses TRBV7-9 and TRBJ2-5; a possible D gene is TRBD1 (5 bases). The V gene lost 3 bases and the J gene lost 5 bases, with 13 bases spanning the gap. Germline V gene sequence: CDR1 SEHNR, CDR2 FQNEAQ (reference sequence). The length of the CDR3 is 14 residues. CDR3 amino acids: CASSFQGVSETQYF. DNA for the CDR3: TGTGCCAGCAGCTTCCAAGGGGTATCCGAGACCCAGTACTTC.

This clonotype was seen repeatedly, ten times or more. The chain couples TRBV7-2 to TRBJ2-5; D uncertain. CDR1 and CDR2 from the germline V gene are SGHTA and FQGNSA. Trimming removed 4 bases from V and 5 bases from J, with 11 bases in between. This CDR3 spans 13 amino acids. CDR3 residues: CASSSYELETQYF. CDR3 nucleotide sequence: TGTGCCAGCAGCTCGTATGAATTGGAGACCCAGTACTTC.

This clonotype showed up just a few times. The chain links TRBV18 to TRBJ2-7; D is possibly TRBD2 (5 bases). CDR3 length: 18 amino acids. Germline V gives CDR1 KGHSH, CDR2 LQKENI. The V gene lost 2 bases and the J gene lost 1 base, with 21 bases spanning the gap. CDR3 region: CASSPIPPAPTGSYEQYF. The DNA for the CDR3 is TGTGCCAGCTCACCAATCCCACCGGCCCCGACGGGGTCCTACGAGCAGTACTTC.

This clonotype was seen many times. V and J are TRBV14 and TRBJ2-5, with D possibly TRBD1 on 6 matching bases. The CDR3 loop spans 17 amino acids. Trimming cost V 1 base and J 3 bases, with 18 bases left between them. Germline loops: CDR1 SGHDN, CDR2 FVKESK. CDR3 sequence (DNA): TGTGCCAGCAGCCAAGGATTTTATGGGGGCAGGGAAGAGACCCAGTACTTC. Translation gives CASSQGFYGGREETQYF. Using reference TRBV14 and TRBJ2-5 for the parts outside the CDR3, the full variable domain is EAGVTQFPSHSVIEKGQTVTLRCDPISGHDNLYWYRRVMGKEIKFLLHFVKESKQDESGMPNNRFLAERTGGTYSTLKVQPAELEDSGVYFCASSQGFYGGREETQYFGPGTRLLVL.

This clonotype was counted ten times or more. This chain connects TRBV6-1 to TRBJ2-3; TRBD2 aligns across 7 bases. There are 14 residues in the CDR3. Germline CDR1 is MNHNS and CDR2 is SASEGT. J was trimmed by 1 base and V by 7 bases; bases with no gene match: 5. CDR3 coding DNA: TGTGCCAGCATGGGGGGGTTGCGCACAGATACGCAGTATTTT. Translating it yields CASMGGLRTDTQYF.

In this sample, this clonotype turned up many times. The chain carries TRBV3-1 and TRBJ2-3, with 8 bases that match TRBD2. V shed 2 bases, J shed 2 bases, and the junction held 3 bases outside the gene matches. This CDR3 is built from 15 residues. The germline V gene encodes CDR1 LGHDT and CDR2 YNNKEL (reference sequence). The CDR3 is CASSQRTSNTDTQYF. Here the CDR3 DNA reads TGTGCCAGCAGCCAACGGACTAGCAACACAGATACGCAGTATTTT.

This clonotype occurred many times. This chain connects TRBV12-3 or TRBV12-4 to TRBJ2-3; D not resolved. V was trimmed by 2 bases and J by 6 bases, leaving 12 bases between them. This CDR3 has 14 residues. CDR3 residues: CASSLSWQADTQYF. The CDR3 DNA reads TGTGCCAGCAGTTTATCCTGGCAGGCCGATACGCAGTATTTT.

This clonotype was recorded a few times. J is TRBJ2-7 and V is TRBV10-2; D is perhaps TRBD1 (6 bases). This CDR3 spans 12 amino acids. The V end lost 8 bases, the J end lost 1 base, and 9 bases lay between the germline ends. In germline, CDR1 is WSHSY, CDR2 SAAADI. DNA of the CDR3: TGCGCCAGCGAGGACAGATCCTACGAGCAGTACTTC. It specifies CASEDRSYEQYF.

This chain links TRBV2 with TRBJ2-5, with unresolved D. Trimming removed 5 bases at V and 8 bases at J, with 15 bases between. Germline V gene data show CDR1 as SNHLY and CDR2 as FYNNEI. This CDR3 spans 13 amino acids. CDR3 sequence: CASSPAEKRTQYF. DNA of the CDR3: TGTGCCAGCAGTCCGGCAGAGAAGAGAACCCAGTACTTC.

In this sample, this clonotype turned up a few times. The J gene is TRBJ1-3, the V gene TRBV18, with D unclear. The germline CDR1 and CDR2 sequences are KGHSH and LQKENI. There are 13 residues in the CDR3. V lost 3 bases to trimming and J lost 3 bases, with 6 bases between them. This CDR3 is CASSPTSGNTIYF. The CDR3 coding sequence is TGTGCCAGCTCACCCACTAGTGGAAACACCATATATTTT.

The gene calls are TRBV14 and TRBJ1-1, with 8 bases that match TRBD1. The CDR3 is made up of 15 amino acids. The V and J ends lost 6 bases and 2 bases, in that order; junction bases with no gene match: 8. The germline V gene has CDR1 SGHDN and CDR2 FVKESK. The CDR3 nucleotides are TGTGCCAGCAGGGTCTCGGGACAGGTAAACACTGAAGCTTTCTTT. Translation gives CASRVSGQVNTEAFF. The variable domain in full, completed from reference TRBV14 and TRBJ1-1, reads EAGVTQFPSHSVIEKGQTVTLRCDPISGHDNLYWYRRVMGKEIKFLLHFVKESKQDESGMPNNRFLAERTGGTYSTLKVQPAELEDSGVYFCASRVSGQVNTEAFFGQGTRLTVV.

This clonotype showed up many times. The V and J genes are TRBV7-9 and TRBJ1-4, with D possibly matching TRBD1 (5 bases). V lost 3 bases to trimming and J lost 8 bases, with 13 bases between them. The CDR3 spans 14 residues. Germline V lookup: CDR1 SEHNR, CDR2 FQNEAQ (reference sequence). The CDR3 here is CASSFIRGEEKLFF. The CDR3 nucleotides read TGTGCCAGCAGCTTTATTCGAGGGGAAGAAAAACTGTTTTTT. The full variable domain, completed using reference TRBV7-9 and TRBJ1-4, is DTGVSQNPRHKITKRGQNVTFRCDPISEHNRLYWYRQTLGQGPEFLTYFQNEAQLEKSRLLSDRFSAERPKGSFSTLEIQRTEQGDSAMYLCASSFIRGEEKLFFGSGTQLSVL.

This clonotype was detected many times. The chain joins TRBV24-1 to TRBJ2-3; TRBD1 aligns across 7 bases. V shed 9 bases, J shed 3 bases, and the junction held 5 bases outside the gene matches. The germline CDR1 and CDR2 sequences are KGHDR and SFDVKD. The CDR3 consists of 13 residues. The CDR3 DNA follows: TGTGCCACCCGGGACAGTGGGACAGATACGCAGTATTTT. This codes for CATRDSGTDTQYF.

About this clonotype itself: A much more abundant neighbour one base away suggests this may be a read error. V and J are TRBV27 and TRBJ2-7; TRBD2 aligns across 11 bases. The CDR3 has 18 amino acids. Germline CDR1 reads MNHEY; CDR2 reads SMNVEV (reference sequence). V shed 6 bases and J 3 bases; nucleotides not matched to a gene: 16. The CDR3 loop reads CASRPTPPTSGSVYEQYF. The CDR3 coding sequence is TGTGCCAGCAGGCCAACGCCCCCTACTAGCGGGAGTGTCTACGAGCAGTACTTC.

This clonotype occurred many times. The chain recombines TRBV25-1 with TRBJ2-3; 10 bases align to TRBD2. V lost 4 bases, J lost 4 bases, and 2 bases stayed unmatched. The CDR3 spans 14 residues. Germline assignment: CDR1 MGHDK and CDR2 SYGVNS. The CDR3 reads CASSASGSADTQYF. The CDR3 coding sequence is TGTGCCAGCAGTGCTAGCGGGAGTGCAGATACGCAGTATTTT.

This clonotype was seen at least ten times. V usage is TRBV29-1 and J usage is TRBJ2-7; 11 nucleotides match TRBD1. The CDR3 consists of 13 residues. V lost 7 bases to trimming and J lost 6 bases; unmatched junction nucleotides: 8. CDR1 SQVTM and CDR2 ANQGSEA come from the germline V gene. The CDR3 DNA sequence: TGCAGCGGCGGACAGGGGGCAATGGGCGAGCAGTACTTC. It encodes CSGGQGAMGEQYF.

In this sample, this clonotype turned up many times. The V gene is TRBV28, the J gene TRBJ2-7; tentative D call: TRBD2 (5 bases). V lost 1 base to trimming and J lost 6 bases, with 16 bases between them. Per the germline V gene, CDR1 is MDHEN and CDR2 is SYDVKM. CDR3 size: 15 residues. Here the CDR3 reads CASSLSGISVSEQYF. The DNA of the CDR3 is TGTGCCAGCAGTTTATCGGGGATTTCAGTGAGCGAGCAGTACTTC.

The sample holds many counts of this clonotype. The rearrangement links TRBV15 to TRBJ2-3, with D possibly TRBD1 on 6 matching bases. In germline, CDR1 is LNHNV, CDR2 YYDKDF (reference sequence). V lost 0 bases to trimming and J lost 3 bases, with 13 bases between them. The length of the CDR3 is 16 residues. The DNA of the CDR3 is TGTGCCACCAGCAGAGATTGGGTTAGGGGGACAGATACGCAGTATTTT. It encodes CATSRDWVRGTDTQYF.

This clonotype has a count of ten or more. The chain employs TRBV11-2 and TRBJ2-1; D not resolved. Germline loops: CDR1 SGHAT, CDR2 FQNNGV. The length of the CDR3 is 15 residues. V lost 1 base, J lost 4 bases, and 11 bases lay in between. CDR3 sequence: CASSLGRQIYNEQFF. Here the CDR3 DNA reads TGTGCCAGCAGCTTAGGACGGCAGATTTACAATGAGCAGTTCTTC.

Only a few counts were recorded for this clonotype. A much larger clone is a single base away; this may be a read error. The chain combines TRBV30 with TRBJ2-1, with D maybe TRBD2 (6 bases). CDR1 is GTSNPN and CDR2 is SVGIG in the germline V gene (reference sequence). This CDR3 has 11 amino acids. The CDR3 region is CAWSDGGEPFF. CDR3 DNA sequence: TGTGCCTGGAGTGACGGGGGTGAGCCGTTCTTC.

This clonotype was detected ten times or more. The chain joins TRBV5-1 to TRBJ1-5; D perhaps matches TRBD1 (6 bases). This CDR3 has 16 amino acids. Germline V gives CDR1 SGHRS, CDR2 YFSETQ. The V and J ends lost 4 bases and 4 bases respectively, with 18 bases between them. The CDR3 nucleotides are TGCGCCAGCAGCCCGGGCCTCACAGGGAGTAATCAGCCCCAGCATTTT. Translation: CASSPGLTGSNQPQHF.